One and the same sample provided the 10 T cell receptor beta chains below, sequenced in a study of Ad26.COV2.S vaccination and SARS-CoV-2 variants (dated by TCRdb to about 2021). The library was made by the immunoSEQ multiplex PCR assay. TCRdb took this table from immuneACCESS and kept in-frame rearrangements with V and J called. Such tables lack part of the clones; where checked against another copy, unresolved V genes explain under half of the gap, and the rest is unexplained. The sample table lists 40,000 to 55,000 clones, 65% to 90% of them with a count of one. Roughly half of the sample is taken by the ten largest. The label giving this sample's time point can be read as: individuals recovered from natural SARS-CoV-2 infection. This material consisted of peripheral blood, taken after recovery from COVID-19. The receptor source for this set is a human donor who had recovered from COVID-19.

This clone was detected only a few times. The genes are TRBV5-1 and TRBJ2-2; 9 bases match TRBD2. From germline, CDR1 is SGHRS and CDR2 YFSETQ. The CDR3 is 15 amino acids. J gave up 5 bases and V 4 bases, and 6 bases lay outside the gene matches. The CDR3 spells CASSVRLAETGELFF. In DNA, the CDR3 is TGCGCCAGCAGCGTAAGACTAGCGGAGACCGGGGAGCTGTTTTTT.

This chain links TRBV11-2 with TRBJ1-5; unclear D gene. CDR3 size: 13 residues. V dropped 0 bases and J dropped 4 bases, with 4 bases sitting between them. Germline CDR1 reads SGHAT; CDR2 reads FQNNGV. The CDR3 bases are TGTGCCAGCAGCTTAGAAGCTAATCAGCCCCAGCATTTT. Encoded protein: CASSLEANQPQHF.

CDR3 sequence reads: CSVRGGYEQYF. CDR3 nucleotide sequence: TGCAGTGTCCGGGGAGGCTACGAGCAGTACTTC. This chain connects TRBV20-1 to TRBJ2-7; D might be TRBD2 (6 bases). Trimming left V 7 bases short and J 3 bases short, with 10 bases between. CDR3 length: 11 residues. Germline V gene data show CDR1 as DFQATT and CDR2 as SNEGSKA (reference sequence).

This clone was recorded a few times. V and J are TRBV6-5 and TRBJ2-7; 7 nucleotides match TRBD1. The CDR3 has 15 residues. The V and J ends lost 7 bases and 1 base, in that order; junction bases with no gene match: 10. The germline V gene has CDR1 MNHEY and CDR2 SVGAGI. The CDR3 nucleotides read TGTGCCAGCACCGGTGGGGAGACAGGGTCCTACGAGCAGTACTTC. Translated, it gives CASTGGETGSYEQYF.

This chain links TRBV19 with TRBJ2-3; 12 positions match TRBD2. Germline V gives CDR1 LNHDA, CDR2 SQIVND (reference sequence). The V segment lost 5 bases and the J segment 3 bases; nucleotides outside the gene matches: 6. The CDR3 contains 16 residues. The CDR3 is CASSVGTSGWTDTQYF. The CDR3, as DNA: TGTGCCAGTAGTGTGGGGACTAGCGGGTGGACAGATACGCAGTATTTT.

The V gene is TRBV19, the J gene TRBJ1-1, with unresolved D. Per the germline V gene, CDR1 is LNHDA and CDR2 is SQIVND (reference sequence). Trimming took 6 bases from V and 2 from J, leaving 16 bases between them. The CDR3 consists of 15 residues. DNA of the CDR3: TGTGCCAGTAGACCCAAAGGAGAGACCAACACTGAAGCTTTCTTT. Its protein product is CASRPKGETNTEAFF.

Only one count was recorded for this clone. This chain uses TRBV5-1 with TRBJ2-1, with D uncertain. This CDR3 is built from 13 residues. V lost 0 bases and J lost 13, with 14 bases in between. CDR1 and CDR2 from the germline V gene are SGHRS and YFSETQ. In DNA form, the CDR3 reads TGCGCCAGCAGCTTGGGTTACTCTCCGGCCCAGTTCTTC. Encoded protein: CASSLGYSPAQFF. The entire variable domain, with the rest obtained from reference TRBV5-1 and TRBJ2-1, is as follows: KAGVTQTPRYLIKTRGQQVTLSCSPISGHRSVSWYQQTPGQGLQFLFEYFSETQRNKGNFPGRFSGRQFSNSRSEMNVSTLELGDSALYLCASSLGYSPAQFFGPGTRLTVL.

This clone was counted a single time. The gene calls are TRBV19 and TRBJ2-7; weak D call: TRBD1 (6 bases). The CDR3 contains 13 residues. CDR1 and CDR2 (germline): LNHDA, SQIVND (reference sequence). V lost 9 bases and J 6 bases, leaving 18 bases between the germline ends. CDR3 coding DNA: TGTGCCAGCCGACAGGAGTGGGAAACCGAGCAGTACTTC. It is translated as CASRQEWETEQYF.

The chain has TRBV4-1 and TRBJ1-2; D is unclear. The CDR3 spans 12 residues. Germline assignment: CDR1 MGHRA and CDR2 YSYEKL. V was trimmed by 1 base and J by 13 bases, leaving 13 bases between them. CDR3 bases: TGCGCCAGCAGCCAAGTTGGAGGCAACCCCACCTTC. The encoded protein is CASSQVGGNPTF.

This chain links TRBV6-5 with TRBJ2-2, with 7 bases identical to TRBD1. The germline CDR1 and CDR2 sequences are MNHEY and SVGAGI. V was pared by 7 bases and J by 1 base, with 3 bases of the junction left unmatched. The CDR3 sequence is 14 residues long. CDR3 nucleotide sequence: TGTGCCAGCAAGGGACAGCTGAACACCGGGGAGCTGTTTTTT. This encodes CASKGQLNTGELFF.